This TCR beta chain was sequenced during a study of shared clonotypes between healthy human individuals (TCRdb year 2020). Background for the entire study: Three men and a couple of women, aged 18 to 49 years, made up the cohort. The study deeply sequenced blood TCR repertoires of about 5 healthy adults to estimate repertoire size and the extent of clonotype sharing between individuals. Leukapheresis yielded between about 0.9 and 8.9 billion PBMCs per donor. For each donor, CD4 naive and CD4 memory were each run on three plates, CD8 naive on two plates, and CD8 memory on one plate. Libraries were prepared and TCR repertoires were sequenced by different laboratories using diverse techniques, in order to increase sequencing depth and limit assay-specific biases. The study at large found these results: Across a handful of donors, around 5% of naive CD4, roughly 3.5% of naive CD8, around 2.1% of memory CD4, and around 0.4% of memory CD8 clonotypes were shared. Pairwise subsampling indicated that sequencing depth was expected to affect the degree of clonotype sharing among donors. Larger estimated clonotype richness was generally found for naive subsets than for memory subsets. Rarefaction of sorted-subset datasets indicated incomplete sequencing despite the large sequencing depth. Only blood was sampled, and tissue TCR repertoires likely differ from those in blood. The small number of donors limited the genetic and exposure-history diversity represented. Higher generation probabilities were observed for clonotypes shared by all four sorted-subset donors than for non-shared clonotypes.

CD8 naive samples were CD45RO-negative cells positively selected for CCR7, giving a CD45RA+CCR7+ population that excluded TemRA cells. The donors were healthy, HIV-negative adults with no recently reported acute infections or vaccinations. Every donor was a Caucasian adult residing in Nashville, Tennessee, USA. Blood was collected by leukapheresis, and PBMCs were isolated by Ficoll-Histopaque density gradient centrifugation and then cryopreserved in liquid nitrogen vapor phase. Purity and quantity of every magnetically sorted T cell population were checked by analytical flow cytometry. Genomic DNA was isolated from each sorted fraction and quantified by UV absorbance on a Nanodrop 2000c. V is cut back by 4 bases and J by 7 bases, with 2 bases in the junction unmatched. CDR1 and CDR2 are drawn from the germline V gene: MNHEY, SVGAGI. The CDR3 runs 12 residues from the cysteine to the phenylalanine. Only the CDR3 portion is preserved as DNA: 36 bases, with reading frame beginning at the first base.

To note about this clone: Its antigen is unknown. Nothing much larger sits one base from this clone, and base qualities are not available.

Using the deep immunoSEQ assay, TCR CDR3 regions were amplified from genomic DNA by multiplex PCR. Extracted genomic DNA from each cell subset was distributed evenly across all wells of several immunoSEQ 96-well plates, and each plate was treated as a replicate. For sorted subsets, about 210 ng of genomic DNA, equivalent to about 30,000 T cell genomes, went into each replicate PCR. The purified libraries were quantified using a Qubit 3.0 fluorometer, sized with a Bioanalyzer 2100, and then quantified again using the KAPA Library Quantification kit. Every immunoSEQ 96-well plate was sequenced on a dedicated single-read 150-cycle Illumina NextSeq 550 flow cell. Turning to the authors' computational methods: The immunoSEQ output contained only junctional sequences without quality scores, so filtering could not match that applied to full-length reads. To assign V/J genes and CDR3, sequences were annotated using PyIR, a Python wrapper for IgBLAST v1.9, with IMGT germline references. Reads with weak V/J assignments (E-value above 1e-6), missing CDR3, stop codons, out-of-frame junctions, or ambiguous translated residues were removed. V3J clonotypes were defined as sequences sharing an identical inferred V gene, J gene, and CDR3 amino acid sequence. Percentage overlap between repertoires was calculated by dividing the number of shared unique clonotypes by the size of the smaller repertoire. Three approaches were used to assess repertoire richness: RTK rarefaction, the Chao1 estimator, and Recon v2.1 estimates of unobserved clonotypes. OLGA was used to compute generation probabilities for all TCRbeta clonotypes that the gDNA method yielded from a few donors. This is the immuneACCESS table as TCRdb keeps it, with only in-frame sequences that have V and J called. A part of the clones is gone; compared with another copy, unresolved V genes explain less than half, and the rest is unexplained. Clone size and the V and J calls come from that table; the DNA yielded D and trimming. The sample has about 2,200,000 clones on record, roughly 91% of them singletons. The ten largest account for around 1.7% of the sample.

The chain is made from TRBV6-5 and TRBJ2-3; 7 middle bases align to TRBD2. The sequence was obtained from a man in his late teens or twenties in good health. Some clones in this sample may be carry-over from other donors' samples. Sequencing was performed on naive CD8+ T cells from PBMCs. What the cell subset or site label conveys for this sample: CD45RA+CCR7+. Here is the DNA: TGTGCCAGCAGTTCGGGACTAAATACGCAGTATTTT. Translation gives CASSSGLNTQYF.